Each of the 25 T cell receptor beta chains below was sequenced from the same sample in a study of T-cell reconstitution after alpha-beta-depleted transplantation in children. The TCRbeta library incorporated unique molecular identifiers. TCRdb reprocessed the PCR reads via MiXCR and lists one record per CDR3 protein. Here the sample spans roughly 250,000 distinct CDR3 sequences, approximately 8.9% being singletons. The input for sequencing was PBMCs, mostly from graft donor cells, taken 180 days after TCRalphabeta/CD19-depleted stem cell transplant. The origin of the receptors is a male patient between 5 and 17 years old who had a stem cell transplant for acute lymphoblastic leukemia, so the T cells may come from the graft donor.

On this clonotype: A read error may explain this, as a much larger clone is one base away. This chain uses TRBV25-1 with TRBJ2-1; a possible D gene is TRBD1 (5 bases). Germline V CDR1 and CDR2: MGHDK, SYGVNS. Between the trimmed V and J ends, which lost 3 bases and 7 bases, there was a span of 16 bases. This CDR3 comprises 15 residues. The CDR3 spells CASSDPEGHSNEQFF. In nucleotides, the CDR3 is TGTGCCAGCAGTGACCCTGAAGGACACAGTAATGAGCAGTTCTTC.

This clonotype came up many times. The gene calls are TRBV20-1 and TRBJ2-3; D gene unclear. Trimming shortened V by 6 bases and J by 0 bases, and 13 bases separated the two germline ends. The CDR3 contains 14 residues. The germline gives CDR1 DFQATT, CDR2 SNEGSKA (reference sequence). CDR3 nucleotides: TGCAGTGCCCCCCTACCGCTCAGCACAGATACGCAGTATTTT. Encoded protein: CSAPLPLSTDTQYF.

This clonotype came up many times. The chain employs TRBV4-3 and TRBJ2-2; no firm D call. The ends were cut back, 4 bases at V and 5 bases at J, with 17 bases in the middle. CDR1 is LGHNA, CDR2 YSLEER, per germline. This CDR3 comprises 16 residues. This CDR3 reads CASSLGPAPATGELFF. CDR3 bases: TGCGCCAGCAGCCTTGGGCCAGCACCCGCGACCGGGGAGCTGTTTTTT.

This clonotype was found many times. The chain uses TRBV6-1 and TRBJ1-4; 8 bases match TRBD1. CDR1 is MNHNS, CDR2 SASEGT, per germline. The CDR3 is 13 amino acids. J gave up 8 bases and V 3 bases, and 2 bases lay outside the gene matches. The CDR3 sequence is CASSDRGREKLFF. The CDR3 DNA is TGTGCCAGCAGTGACAGGGGGCGGGAAAAACTGTTTTTT.

This clonotype came up many times. Sequence at one end of the junction differs from germline and may be a read error. CDR3 nucleotide sequence: TGCAGCGTTGCGGTTGTGACTTCAGGGGGACCCTCGGACTTC. Its protein product is CSVAVVTSGGPSDF. The J gene is TRBJ2-5, the V gene TRBV29-1, with 7 bases lining up with TRBD1. The CDR3 runs 14 residues. Germline V gene data show CDR1 as SQVTM and CDR2 as ANQGSEA.

This clonotype appeared many times. The J gene is TRBJ1-1, the V gene TRBV5-1; D unclear. The CDR3 runs to 13 residues. The V and J ends lost 6 bases and 0 bases respectively, with 9 bases between them. Germline CDR1 SGHRS, CDR2 YFSETQ. As DNA, the CDR3 is TGCGCCAGCAAGGTAAGCCTGAACACTGAAGCTTTCTTT. This encodes CASKVSLNTEAFF.

This clonotype was recorded many times. The J gene is TRBJ2-1, the V gene TRBV5-1; 11 positions match TRBD2. Germline CDR1 SGHRS, CDR2 YFSETQ. V shed 0 bases and J 8 bases; nucleotides not matched to a gene: 7. CDR3 size: 16 residues. CDR3 nucleotide sequence: TGCGCCAGCAGCTTGGAGGCTAGCGGGAGGTATGATGAGCAGTTCTTC. Its translation: CASSLEASGRYDEQFF.

This clonotype showed up many times. The chain recombines TRBV3-1 with TRBJ2-5; 8 positions match TRBD2. V trimming: 5 bases; J trimming: 2 bases; junction bases outside the gene matches: 7. From germline, CDR1 is LGHDT and CDR2 YNNKEL (reference sequence). CDR3 length: 15 residues. CDR3 loop: CASSSERGLQETQYF. The CDR3 DNA follows: TGTGCCAGCAGCTCCGAGCGGGGGTTACAAGAGACCCAGTACTTC.

This clonotype was counted at least ten times. The chain couples TRBV6-5 to TRBJ1-2; 7 bases align to TRBD1. This CDR3 contains 17 residues. Trimming at V came to 2 bases and at J to 2 bases, leaving 11 bases not matched to a gene. Germline-derived CDR1 and CDR2 are MNHEY and SVGAGI. CDR3 nucleotide sequence: TGTGCCAGCAGTTACCAGGGGGACCTAACCTACAACTATGGCTACACCTTC. This encodes CASSYQGDLTYNYGYTF.

The table lists this clonotype with many counts. The chain links TRBV29-1 to TRBJ2-4; 8 nucleotides align to TRBD1. The CDR3 runs 13 residues. The V gene's germline CDR1 is SQVTM and CDR2 ANQGSEA. Germline trimming cut 7 bases from V and 6 bases from J; bases unmatched to any gene: 8. The CDR3 protein is CSGADRGANIQYF. CDR3 DNA sequence: TGCAGCGGGGCCGACAGGGGAGCAAACATTCAGTACTTC.

This clonotype has at least ten counts. The J gene is TRBJ2-3, the V gene TRBV7-9, with TRBD2 matching over 13 bases. In germline, CDR1 is SEHNR, CDR2 FQNEAQ (reference sequence). Unmatched junction bases numbered 7, after V lost 3 bases and J lost 4 bases. The CDR3 is made up of 17 amino acids. The CDR3 loop reads CASSFGGLAGVADTQYF. The CDR3 DNA reads as TGTGCCAGCAGCTTCGGTGGACTAGCGGGGGTGGCAGATACGCAGTATTTT.

There are many counts of this clonotype. The genes are TRBV12-3 or TRBV12-4 and TRBJ1-1; 7 bases are shared with TRBD1. The CDR3 is 12 amino acids. The J segment lost 8 bases and the V segment lost 5 bases, leaving 5 bases of the junction unmatched. The CDR3 here is CASSPDRLEAFF. CDR3 in DNA: TGTGCCAGCAGTCCGGACAGGCTAGAAGCTTTCTTT.

This clonotype was counted ten times or more. The CDR3 region is CASSLLPKLETQYF. CDR3 nucleotide sequence: TGTGCCAGCAGTTTACTTCCCAAGTTAGAGACCCAGTACTTC. The rearrangement uses TRBV12-3 or TRBV12-4 and TRBJ2-5; no definite D call. The CDR3 extends over 14 amino acids. Trimming pared 2 bases from V and 4 bases from J, leaving 11 bases between.

Concerning this clonotype itself: A much larger clonotype is one base distant, so this may be a read error. The V and J genes are TRBV24-1 and TRBJ1-2, with D perhaps matching TRBD1 (5 bases). The CDR3 runs 14 residues. Trimming removed 0 bases at V and 3 bases at J, with 7 bases between. From germline, CDR1 is KGHDR and CDR2 SFDVKD. The CDR3 reads CATSDLDSHYGYTF. The CDR3 DNA sequence: TGTGCCACCAGTGATTTGGACAGCCACTATGGCTACACCTTC.

This clonotype was observed at least ten times. The V gene is TRBV9, the J gene TRBJ2-2, with D perhaps being TRBD1 or TRBD2 (6 bases each). Germline V gene sequence: CDR1 SGDLS, CDR2 YYNGEE. The V and J ends lost 4 bases and 5 bases respectively, with 18 bases between them. This CDR3 comprises 16 residues. CDR3 residues: CASSTLRGGGTGELFF. CDR3 coding DNA: TGTGCCAGCAGCACCCTCAGGGGTGGAGGGACCGGGGAGCTGTTTTTT.

This clonotype was counted many times. The rearrangement joins TRBV20-1 to TRBJ2-7, with 9 bases aligning to TRBD1. The CDR3 loop spans 15 amino acids. Per the germline V gene, CDR1 is DFQATT and CDR2 is SNEGSKA (reference sequence). V gave up 3 bases and J gave up 2 bases; unmatched junction bases: 8. The DNA of the CDR3 is TGCAGTGCTAGGCCCGCGGGACAGGGCACCTACGAGCAGTACTTC. Translation: CSARPAGQGTYEQYF.

With respect to this clonotype: A much larger clone lies a single base off, so this may be a read error. V is TRBV10-3 and J is TRBJ2-5; 8 bases agree with TRBD1. Trimming cost V 6 bases and J 1 base; bases outside gene matches: 10. The CDR3 contains 16 residues. Per the germline V gene, CDR1 is ENHRY and CDR2 is SYGVKD. DNA of the CDR3: TGTGCCATCAGCCGACAGGGGATTGGTAGCCAAGAGACCCAGTACTTC. The encoded protein is CAISRQGIGSQETQYF.

The sample holds many counts of this clonotype. The J gene is TRBJ2-3, the V gene TRBV10-3; D gene unclear. Trimming cost V 10 bases and J 8 bases, with 13 bases left between them. The CDR3 spans 11 residues. Per the germline V gene, CDR1 is ENHRY and CDR2 is SYGVKD. This chain's CDR3 is CATSVGGTQYF. DNA for the CDR3: TGTGCCACCTCCGTGGGCGGTACGCAGTATTTT.

Ten or more counts support this clonotype. The chain uses TRBV12-3 or TRBV12-4 and TRBJ1-2; TRBD1 matches 7 bases. The length of the CDR3 is 13 residues. V lost 5 bases to trimming and J lost 2 bases; unmatched junction nucleotides: 2. CDR3 nucleotide sequence: TGTGCCAGCAGTCGACAGGGAAACTATGGCTACACCTTC. Protein: CASSRQGNYGYTF.

This clonotype occurred many times. At one boundary the junction diverges from the germline segment, which might be a read error. The chain links TRBV4-3 to TRBJ1-5; D not certain. There are 13 residues in the CDR3. The germline V gene encodes CDR1 LGHNA and CDR2 YSLEER. The CDR3 DNA sequence: TGCGCCAGCAGCCAAGCGAGCGGCTGGCCCGAGCATTTT. It translates to CASSQASGWPEHF.

This clonotype was observed many times. This rearrangement joins TRBV2 to TRBJ2-3; D is unresolved. CDR3 size: 15 residues. Germline lookup yields CDR1 SNHLY and CDR2 FYNNEI. V dropped 8 bases and J dropped 1 base, with 16 bases sitting between them. The CDR3 loop reads CASGERFIGTDTQYF. As DNA, the CDR3 is TGTGCCAGCGGCGAGAGATTTATCGGCACAGATACGCAGTATTTT.

This clonotype was seen many times. The J gene is TRBJ2-3, the V gene TRBV6-2 or TRBV6-3, with D hard to call. This CDR3 is built from 18 residues. Trimming removed 4 bases at V and 1 base at J, with 21 bases between. Germline-derived CDR1 and CDR2 are MNHEY and SVGEGT. CDR3 sequence (DNA): TGTGCCAGCAGTTCGGGCCCGAAGGGATGGGTTCGCACAGATACGCAGTATTTT. Protein sequence: CASSSGPKGWVRTDTQYF.

This clonotype has only a few counts. The chain recombines TRBV2 with TRBJ1-2, with no clear D. V was trimmed by 2 bases and J by 2 bases, leaving 12 bases between them. This CDR3 is 15 amino acids long. Per the germline V gene, CDR1 is SNHLY and CDR2 is FYNNEI. The CDR3 is CASSEWSVKNYGYTF. CDR3 bases: TGTGCCAGCAGTGAATGGTCAGTCAAGAACTATGGCTACACCTTC.

In its sample, this clonotype was seen many times. The chain uses TRBV20-1 and TRBJ2-7, with 10 bases matching TRBD2. V was clipped by 6 bases and J by 4 bases; unmatched bases: 9. The CDR3 runs 14 residues. CDR1 and CDR2 (germline): DFQATT, SNEGSKA (reference sequence). CDR3 bases: TGCAGTGCCCCGACTAGCGGGCCTGGGTACGAGCAGTACTTC. Its protein product is CSAPTSGPGYEQYF.

This clonotype has a count of ten or more. V usage is TRBV9 and J usage is TRBJ2-2, with TRBD1 as a possible D gene (5 bases). The CDR3 runs 14 residues. Germline loops: CDR1 SGDLS, CDR2 YYNGEE. Trimming stripped 4 bases from V and 9 bases from J, with 16 bases between. CDR3 coding DNA: TGTGCCAGCAGCCCCCCCCCGGACACTCGGGAGCTGTTTTTT. This translates into CASSPPPDTRELFF.